The text below deals with one T cell receptor (beta chain). Its specificity is not known. These data belong to a study of cytomegalovirus exposure and HLA in healthy donors. Study results and caveats: A previous analysis found most TCR beta V segments productive roughly 87% or roughly 30% of the time.

Germline V gene data show CDR1 as SGHAT and CDR2 as FQNNGV. Trimming removed 2 bases at V and 7 bases at J, with 6 bases between. The CDR3 loop spans 11 amino acids. This PCR relied on a set of 60 Vbeta primers and 13 Jbeta primers. TCRdb keeps only in-frame clones here, not all; method: immunoSEQ multiplex PCR. The table lists about 110,000 clones, over 80% of them singletons. Sequenced sample: PBMCs. The source of this sequence is a man between 25 and 39 years old in good health and CMV-seropositive. The chain uses TRBV11-2 and TRBJ2-7; possible D gene TRBD1, 6 bases. CDR3 in DNA: TGTGCCAGCAGCTTAAGGGGGGAGCAGTACTTC. It specifies CASSLRGEQYF. Supplemented by reference TRBV11-2 and TRBJ2-7, the full variable domain reads EAGVAQSPRYKIIEKRQSVAFWCNPISGHATLYWYQQILGQGPKLLIQFQNNGVVDDSQLPKDRFSAERLKGVDSTLKIQPAKLEDSAVYLCASSLRGEQYFGPGTRLTVT.